This T cell receptor beta chain emerged from a study of T cell clonotyping in hematopoietic cell transplantation. As for the study in general: Pretransplant recipient samples were taken after cytoreduction. Broader study findings: Few recipient clonotypes overlapped donors; over 95% were de novo at given depth.

Sequenced by immunoSEQ multiplex PCR; TCRdb stores in-frame clones only, minus some. The sample gives roughly 49,000 clones, 70% to 90% of which show up once; 5.9% is in the top ten. Germline lookup yields CDR1 SGHDT and CDR2 YYEEEE. The CDR3 is made up of 14 amino acids. Trimming cost V 1 base and J 0 bases; bases outside gene matches: 1. Time point indicated: recipient sample about 28 days before transplant, after cytoreduction. In the case of this clone: The antigen is not known.

The sample consisted of peripheral blood mononuclear cells, taken before stem cell transplant. This TCR was recovered from a man aged 60-69 years with biphenotypic leukemia. Some clones in this sample may be carry-over from other donors' samples. The rearrangement uses TRBV5-6 and TRBJ2-7; 7 nucleotides line up with TRBD2. The CDR3 protein is CASSLWGGSYEQYF. DNA for the CDR3: TGTGCCAGCAGCTTGTGGGGGGGCTCCTACGAGCAGTACTTC.